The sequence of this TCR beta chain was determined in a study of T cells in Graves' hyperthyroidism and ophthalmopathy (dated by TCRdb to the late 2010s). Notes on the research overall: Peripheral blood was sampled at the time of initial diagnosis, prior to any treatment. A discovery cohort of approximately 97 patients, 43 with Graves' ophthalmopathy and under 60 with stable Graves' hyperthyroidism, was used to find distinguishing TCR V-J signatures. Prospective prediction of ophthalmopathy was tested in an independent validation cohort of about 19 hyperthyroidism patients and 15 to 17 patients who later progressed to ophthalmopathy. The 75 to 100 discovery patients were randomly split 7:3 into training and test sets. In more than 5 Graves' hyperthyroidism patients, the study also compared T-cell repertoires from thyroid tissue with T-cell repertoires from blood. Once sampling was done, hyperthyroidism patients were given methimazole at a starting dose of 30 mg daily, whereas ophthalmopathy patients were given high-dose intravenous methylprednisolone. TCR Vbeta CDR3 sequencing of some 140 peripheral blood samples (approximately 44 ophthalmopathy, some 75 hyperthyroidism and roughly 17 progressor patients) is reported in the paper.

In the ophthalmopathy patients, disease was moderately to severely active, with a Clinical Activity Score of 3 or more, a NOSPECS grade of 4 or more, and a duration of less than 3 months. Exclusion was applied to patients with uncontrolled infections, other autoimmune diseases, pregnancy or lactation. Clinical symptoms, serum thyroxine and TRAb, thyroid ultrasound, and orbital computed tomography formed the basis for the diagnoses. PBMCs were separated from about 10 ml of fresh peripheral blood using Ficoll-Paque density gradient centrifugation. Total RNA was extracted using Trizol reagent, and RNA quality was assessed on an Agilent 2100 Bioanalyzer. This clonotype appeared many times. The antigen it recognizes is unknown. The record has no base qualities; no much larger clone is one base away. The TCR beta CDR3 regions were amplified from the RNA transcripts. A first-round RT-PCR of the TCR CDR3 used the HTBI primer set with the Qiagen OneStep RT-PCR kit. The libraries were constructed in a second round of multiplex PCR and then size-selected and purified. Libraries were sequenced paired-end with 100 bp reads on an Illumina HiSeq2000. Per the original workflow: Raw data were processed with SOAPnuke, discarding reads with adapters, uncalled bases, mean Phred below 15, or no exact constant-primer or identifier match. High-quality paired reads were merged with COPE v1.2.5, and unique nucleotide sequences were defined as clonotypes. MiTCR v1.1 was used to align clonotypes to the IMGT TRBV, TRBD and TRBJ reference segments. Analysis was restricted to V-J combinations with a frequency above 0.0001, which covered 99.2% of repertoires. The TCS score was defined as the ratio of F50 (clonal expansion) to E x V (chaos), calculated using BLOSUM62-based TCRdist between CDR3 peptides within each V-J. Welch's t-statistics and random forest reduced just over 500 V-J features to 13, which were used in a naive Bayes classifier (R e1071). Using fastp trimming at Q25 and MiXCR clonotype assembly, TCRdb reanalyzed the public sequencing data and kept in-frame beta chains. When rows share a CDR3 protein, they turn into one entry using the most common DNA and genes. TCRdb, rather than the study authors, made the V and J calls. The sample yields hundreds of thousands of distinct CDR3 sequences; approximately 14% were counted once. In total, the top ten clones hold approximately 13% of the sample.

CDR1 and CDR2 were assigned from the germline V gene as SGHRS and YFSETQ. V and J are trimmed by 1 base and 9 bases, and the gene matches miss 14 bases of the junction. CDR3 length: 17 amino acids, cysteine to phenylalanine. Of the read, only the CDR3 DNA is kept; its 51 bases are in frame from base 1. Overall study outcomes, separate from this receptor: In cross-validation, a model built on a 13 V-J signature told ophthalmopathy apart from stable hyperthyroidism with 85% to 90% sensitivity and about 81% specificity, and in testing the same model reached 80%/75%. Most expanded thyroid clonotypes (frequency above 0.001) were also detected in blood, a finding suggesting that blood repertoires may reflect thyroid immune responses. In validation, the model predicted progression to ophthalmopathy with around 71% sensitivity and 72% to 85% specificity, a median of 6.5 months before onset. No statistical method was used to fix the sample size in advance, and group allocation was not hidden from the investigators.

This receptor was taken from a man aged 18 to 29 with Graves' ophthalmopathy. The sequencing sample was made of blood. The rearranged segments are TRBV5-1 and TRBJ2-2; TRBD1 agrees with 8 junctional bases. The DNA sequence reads TGCGCCAGCAGCTTGTTTCTGCAGGGGGCAGAAGTCCGGGAGCTGTTTTTT. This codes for CASSLFLQGAEVRELFF.